The rows below give T cell receptor beta chains drawn from one sample of a study of blood T cell repertoires in COVID-19. Libraries were prepared by immunoSEQ multiplex PCR; TCRdb keeps only in-frame clonotypes and omits some of them. The repertoire holds some 330,000 clones, with just under 90% as singletons. Specimen: peripheral blood. The receptor source for this set is a woman in her 30s with COVID-19, enrolled during active disease. Both conserved end residues are part of each CDR3. The order of the fields is J gene, D gene, clone size, V gene, CDR3 protein, CDR3 DNA. The D gene is left open where the match is weak. Only part of the rows carry a size: once, few, many, or a class if the clone is expanded.

J: TRBJ1-2
D: TRBD1
size: .
V: TRBV11-3
CDR3: CASSFPGGYGYTF
DNA: TGTGCCAGCAGCTTCCCAGGGGGCTATGGCTACACCTTC

J: TRBJ2-3
D: .
size: .
V: TRBV4-1
CDR3: CASSQEPEEASTDTQYF
DNA: TGCGCCAGCAGCCAAGAACCTGAGGAAGCTAGCACAGATACGCAGTATTTT

J: TRBJ1-1
D: .
size: .
V: TRBV5-5
CDR3: CASSLWRTGTEAFF
DNA: TGTGCCAGCAGCTTGTGGAGGACGGGCACTGAAGCTTTCTTT

J: TRBJ2-5
D: .
size: .
V: TRBV2
CDR3: CASSDPPLGAYQETQYF
DNA: TGTGCCAGCAGTGACCCCCCTCTAGGAGCGTACCAAGAGACCCAGTACTTC

J: TRBJ2-1
D: TRBD2
size: few
V: TRBV5-4
CDR3: CASSLVVAGPNEQFF
DNA: TGTGCCAGCAGCTTGGTTGTAGCGGGGCCGAATGAGCAGTTCTTC

J: TRBJ2-2
D: .
size: .
V: TRBV5-1
CDR3: CASSTGQTTSGELFF
DNA: TGCGCCAGCAGCACCGGACAGACAACATCGGGGGAGCTGTTTTTT

J: TRBJ1-1
D: TRBD1
size: .
V: TRBV5-8
CDR3: CASSGPGTGFTEAFF
DNA: TGTGCCAGCAGCGGTCCCGGGACAGGGTTCACTGAAGCTTTCTTT

J: TRBJ1-1
D: .
size: .
V: TRBV7-9
CDR3: CASTPADSQEAFF
DNA: TGTGCCAGCACCCCAGCGGACAGCCAAGAAGCTTTCTTT

J: TRBJ1-1
D: TRBD1
size: once
V: TRBV5-1
CDR3: CASSSAPTGDTEAFF
DNA: TGCGCCAGCAGCTCGGCTCCTACAGGGGACACTGAAGCTTTCTTT

J: TRBJ2-1
D: .
size: .
V: TRBV18
CDR3: CASSPRRTDNYNEQFF
DNA: TGTGCCAGCTCACCACGTCGGACAGATAACTACAATGAGCAGTTCTTC

J: TRBJ1-2
D: .
size: .
V: TRBV28
CDR3: CASSPTGYGYTF
DNA: TGTGCCAGCAGTCCGACAGGATATGGCTACACCTTC

J: TRBJ2-2
D: .
size: .
V: TRBV30
CDR3: CAWSPRTGELFF
DNA: TGTGCCTGGAGTCCGCGAACCGGGGAGCTGTTTTTT

J: TRBJ2-4
D: .
size: .
V: TRBV27
CDR3: CASSSRGDIQYF
DNA: TGTGCCAGCAGTTCCAGGGGAGACATTCAGTACTTC

J: TRBJ1-2
D: .
size: .
V: TRBV4-1
CDR3: CASSQDWPGDGYTF
DNA: TGCGCCAGCAGCCAAGACTGGCCGGGGGATGGCTACACCTTC

J: TRBJ1-3
D: .
size: .
V: TRBV9
CDR3: CASSGDRNTIYF
DNA: TGTGCCAGCAGCGGCGATCGGAACACCATATATTTT

J: TRBJ2-3
D: TRBD1
size: .
V: TRBV11-1
CDR3: CASSFEGQGTDTQYF
DNA: TGTGCCAGCAGCTTCGAGGGACAGGGGACAGATACGCAGTATTTT

J: TRBJ1-3
D: TRBD1
size: .
V: TRBV6-5
CDR3: CASSYTGAHSGNTIYF
DNA: TGTGCCAGCAGTTACACAGGGGCCCACTCTGGAAACACCATATATTTT

J: TRBJ1-1
D: .
size: .
V: TRBV19
CDR3: CASSILHGRSRGTEAFF
DNA: TGTGCCAGTAGTATACTCCACGGGAGATCAAGGGGCACTGAAGCTTTCTTT

J: TRBJ1-2
D: .
size: .
V: TRBV4-2
CDR3: CASSQDQNAGPLNYGYTF
DNA: TGTGCCAGCAGCCAAGATCAGAACGCAGGCCCGCTCAACTATGGCTACACCTTC

J: TRBJ2-5
D: TRBD2
size: .
V: TRBV5-1
CDR3: CASSLETSGESETQYF
DNA: TGCGCCAGCAGCTTGGAGACTAGCGGGGAATCGGAGACCCAGTACTTC

J: TRBJ1-2
D: .
size: .
V: TRBV6-1
CDR3: CASSEALALRGYTF
DNA: TGTGCCAGCAGTGAAGCTTTAGCGTTGAGGGGCTACACCTTC

J: TRBJ2-6
D: .
size: .
V: TRBV30
CDR3: CAWSHDLYSGANVLTF
DNA: TGTGCCTGGAGTCACGACTTGTACTCTGGGGCCAACGTCCTGACTTTC

J: TRBJ1-1
D: .
size: .
V: TRBV2
CDR3: CASSATENTEAFF
DNA: TGTGCCAGCAGTGCCACAGAAAACACTGAAGCTTTCTTT

J: TRBJ2-7
D: .
size: .
V: TRBV7-9
CDR3: CASSLDLGEQYF
DNA: TGTGCCAGCAGCTTAGATCTCGGCGAGCAGTACTTC

J: TRBJ2-2
D: TRBD1
size: .
V: TRBV6-5
CDR3: CASRDRGGGELFF
DNA: TGTGCCAGCAGGGACAGGGGCGGAGGGGAGCTGTTTTTT

J: TRBJ2-7
D: .
size: .
V: TRBV9
CDR3: CASSVGGRGFFYEQYF
DNA: TGTGCCAGCAGCGTAGGGGGACGGGGGTTCTTCTACGAGCAGTACTTC

J: TRBJ2-3
D: TRBD2
size: .
V: TRBV7-9
CDR3: CASRTTSGGAGDTQYF
DNA: TGTGCCAGCAGAACGACTAGCGGGGGGGCCGGAGATACGCAGTATTTT

J: TRBJ2-1
D: .
size: .
V: TRBV15
CDR3: CATSPEAHNEQFF
DNA: TGTGCCACCAGCCCCGAAGCTCACAATGAGCAGTTCTTC

J: TRBJ2-5
D: TRBD2
size: .
V: TRBV6-1
CDR3: CASSEELAGDGETQYF
DNA: TGTGCCAGCAGTGAAGAGTTAGCGGGGGATGGGGAGACCCAGTACTTC

J: TRBJ1-1
D: .
size: .
V: TRBV28
CDR3: CASTPGGVGEAFF
DNA: TGTGCCAGCACCCCTGGGGGCGTCGGTGAAGCTTTCTTT

J: TRBJ1-3
D: TRBD1
size: .
V: TRBV18
CDR3: CASSLGQPLSGNTIYF
DNA: TGTGCCAGCTCATTGGGACAGCCACTCTCTGGAAACACCATATATTTT

J: TRBJ1-2
D: TRBD1
size: .
V: TRBV4-3
CDR3: CASSQEGQGPLYGYTF
DNA: TGCGCCAGCAGCCAAGAGGGACAGGGTCCCCTCTATGGCTACACCTTC

J: TRBJ2-1
D: .
size: once
V: TRBV7-8
CDR3: CASSLVSGRAESSNNEQFF
DNA: TGTGCCAGCAGCTTAGTCTCAGGCAGGGCAGAGTCATCAAACAATGAGCAGTTCTTC

J: TRBJ1-4
D: TRBD1
size: .
V: TRBV7-2
CDR3: CASSQPTGGSEKLFF
DNA: TGTGCCAGCAGCCAACCGACAGGGGGTAGTGAAAAACTGTTTTTT

J: TRBJ2-3
D: TRBD2
size: .
V: TRBV13
CDR3: CASSYSGGGRTDTQYF
DNA: TGTGCCAGCAGTTATAGCGGCGGGGGGCGCACAGATACGCAGTATTTT

J: TRBJ2-1
D: .
size: .
V: TRBV12-3/TRBV12-4
CDR3: CASSGVDEQFF
DNA: TGTGCCAGCAGCGGAGTGGATGAGCAGTTCTTC

J: TRBJ1-4
D: .
size: .
V: TRBV7-9
CDR3: CASSTRRDSPNEKLFF
DNA: TGTGCCAGCAGCACCCGCCGAGACAGTCCTAATGAAAAACTGTTTTTT

J: TRBJ2-1
D: TRBD2
size: .
V: TRBV5-1
CDR3: CASSASGGVYNEQFF
DNA: TGCGCCAGCAGCGCTAGCGGGGGGGTCTACAATGAGCAGTTCTTC

J: TRBJ1-3
D: .
size: .
V: TRBV7-2
CDR3: CASSPQPGDTIYF
DNA: TGTGCCAGCAGCCCCCAACCGGGGGACACCATATATTTT

J: TRBJ1-4
D: .
size: .
V: TRBV11-2
CDR3: CASSSIGGSANEKLFF
DNA: TGTGCCAGCAGCTCCATAGGGGGATCGGCTAATGAAAAACTGTTTTTT

J: TRBJ2-7
D: .
size: .
V: TRBV4-2
CDR3: CASSRTTAGTWDEQYF
DNA: TGTGCCAGCAGCCGAACAACCGCCGGGACATGGGACGAGCAGTACTTC

J: TRBJ2-2
D: TRBD1
size: once
V: TRBV14
CDR3: CASSWTGNTGELFF
DNA: TGTGCCAGCAGTTGGACAGGCAATACCGGGGAGCTGTTTTTT

J: TRBJ1-1
D: .
size: .
V: TRBV6-2/TRBV6-3
CDR3: CASSYSARGSGAFF
DNA: TGTGCCAGCAGTTACTCAGCACGCGGATCTGGAGCTTTCTTT